This T cell receptor (beta chain) appears in the sequencing data of a study of regulatory T cells in long-lasting Graves disease. Combining iRepertoire HTBI primers with Arm-PCR of CDR3 regions, the authors built TCR beta libraries. TCRdb used MiXCR to reprocess the multiplex PCR reads, holding one entry per CDR3 protein. Here the sample spans under 700,000 distinct CDR3 sequences, roughly 15% being singletons. Only a few counts were recorded for this clonotype. The CDR3 is made up of 15 amino acids. V was cut by 5 bases and J by 2 bases, with 15 bases left in between. The germline gives CDR1 DFQATT, CDR2 SNEGSKA (reference sequence). This sample's time point: newly diagnosed GD, antithyroid drugs for less than 3 months. PBMC-derived RNA was used for the TCR library. From an endocrinology department in Xi'an, China, came the patients. The same sample was also used in a study of T cells in Graves' hyperthyroidism and ophthalmopathy. Per that study: TCR CDR3 regions were first amplified by RT-PCR with HTBI primers.

Sequencing used peripheral blood mononuclear cells (PBMCs), obtained at new diagnosis, from a patient treated with antithyroid drugs. This sequence joins TRBV20-1 and TRBJ2-2; the D gene could be TRBD1 or TRBD2 (5 bases each). The receptor comes from a woman aged 40-60 years with Graves disease. In nucleotides, the CDR3 is TGCAGTGCTCACTTGGGACGGATAAACACCGGGGAGCTGTTTTTT. Its protein product is CSAHLGRINTGELFF.